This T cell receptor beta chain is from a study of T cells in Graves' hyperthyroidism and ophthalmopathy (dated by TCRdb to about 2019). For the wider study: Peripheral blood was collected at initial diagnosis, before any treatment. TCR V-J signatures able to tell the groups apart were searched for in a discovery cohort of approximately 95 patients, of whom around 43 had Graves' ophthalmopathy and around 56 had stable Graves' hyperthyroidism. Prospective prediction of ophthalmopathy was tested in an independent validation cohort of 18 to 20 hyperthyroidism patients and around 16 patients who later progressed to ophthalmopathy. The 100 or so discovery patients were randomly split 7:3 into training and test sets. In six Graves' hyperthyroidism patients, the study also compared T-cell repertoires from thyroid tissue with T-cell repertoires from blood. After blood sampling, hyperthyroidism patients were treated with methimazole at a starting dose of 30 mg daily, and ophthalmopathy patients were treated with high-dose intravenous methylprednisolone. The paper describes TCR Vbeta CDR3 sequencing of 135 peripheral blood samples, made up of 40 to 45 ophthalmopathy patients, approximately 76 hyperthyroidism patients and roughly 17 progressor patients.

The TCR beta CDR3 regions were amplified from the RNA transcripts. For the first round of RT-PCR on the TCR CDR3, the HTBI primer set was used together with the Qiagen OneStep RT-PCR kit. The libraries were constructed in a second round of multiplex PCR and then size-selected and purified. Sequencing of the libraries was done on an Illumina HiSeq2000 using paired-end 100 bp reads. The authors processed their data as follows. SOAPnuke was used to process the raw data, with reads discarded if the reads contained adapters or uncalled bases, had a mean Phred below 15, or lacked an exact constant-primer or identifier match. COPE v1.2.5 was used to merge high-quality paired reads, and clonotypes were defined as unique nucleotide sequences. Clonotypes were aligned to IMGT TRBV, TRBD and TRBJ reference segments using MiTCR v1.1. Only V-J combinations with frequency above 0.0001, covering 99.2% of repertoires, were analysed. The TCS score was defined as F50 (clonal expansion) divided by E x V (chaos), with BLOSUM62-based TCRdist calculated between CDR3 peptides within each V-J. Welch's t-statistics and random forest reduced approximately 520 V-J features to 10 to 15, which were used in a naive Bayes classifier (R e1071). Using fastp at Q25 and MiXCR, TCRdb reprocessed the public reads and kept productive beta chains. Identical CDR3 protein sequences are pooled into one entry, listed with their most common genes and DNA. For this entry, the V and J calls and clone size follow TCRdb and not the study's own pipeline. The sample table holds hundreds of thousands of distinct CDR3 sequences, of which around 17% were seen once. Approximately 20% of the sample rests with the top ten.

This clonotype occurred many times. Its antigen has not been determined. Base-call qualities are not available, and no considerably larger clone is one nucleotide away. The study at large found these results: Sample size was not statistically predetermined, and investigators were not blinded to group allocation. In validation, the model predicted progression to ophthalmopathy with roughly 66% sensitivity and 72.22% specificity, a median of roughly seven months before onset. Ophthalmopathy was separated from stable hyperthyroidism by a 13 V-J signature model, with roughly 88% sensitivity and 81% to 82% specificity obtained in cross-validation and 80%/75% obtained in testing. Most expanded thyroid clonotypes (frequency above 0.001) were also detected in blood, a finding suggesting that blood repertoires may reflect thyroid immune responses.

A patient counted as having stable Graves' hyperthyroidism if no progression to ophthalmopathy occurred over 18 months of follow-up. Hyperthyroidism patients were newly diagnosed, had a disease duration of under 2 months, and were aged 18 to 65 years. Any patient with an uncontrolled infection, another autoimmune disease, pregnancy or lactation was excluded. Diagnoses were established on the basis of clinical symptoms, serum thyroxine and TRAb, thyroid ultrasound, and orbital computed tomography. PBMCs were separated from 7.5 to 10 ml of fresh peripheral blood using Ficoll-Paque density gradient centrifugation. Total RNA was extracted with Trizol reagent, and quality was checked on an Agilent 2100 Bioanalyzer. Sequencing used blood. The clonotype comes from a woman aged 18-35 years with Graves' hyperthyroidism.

The CDR3 sequence is CASSVALTNGGNTIYF. The DNA sequence follows: TGTGCCAGCAGCGTAGCTTTGACCAACGGTGGAAACACCATATATTTT. Recombination linked TRBV9 to TRBJ1-3; the D gene lacks a confident call. Counted from cysteine to phenylalanine, this CDR3 has 16 amino acids. Just the 48-base CDR3 DNA is kept, in frame starting at base 1. The germline V gene yields SGDLS for CDR1 and YYNGEE for CDR2. V was cut back by 0 bases and J by 3 bases, leaving a gap of 13 bases between them. Reference TRBV9 and TRBJ1-3 proteins supply the regions before and after the CDR3; the full variable domain is: DSGVTQTPKHLITATGQRVTLRCSPRSGDLSVYWYQQSLDQGLQFLIQYYNGEERAKGNILERFSAQQFPDLHSELNLSSLELGDSALYFCASSVALTNGGNTIYFGEGSWLTVV.